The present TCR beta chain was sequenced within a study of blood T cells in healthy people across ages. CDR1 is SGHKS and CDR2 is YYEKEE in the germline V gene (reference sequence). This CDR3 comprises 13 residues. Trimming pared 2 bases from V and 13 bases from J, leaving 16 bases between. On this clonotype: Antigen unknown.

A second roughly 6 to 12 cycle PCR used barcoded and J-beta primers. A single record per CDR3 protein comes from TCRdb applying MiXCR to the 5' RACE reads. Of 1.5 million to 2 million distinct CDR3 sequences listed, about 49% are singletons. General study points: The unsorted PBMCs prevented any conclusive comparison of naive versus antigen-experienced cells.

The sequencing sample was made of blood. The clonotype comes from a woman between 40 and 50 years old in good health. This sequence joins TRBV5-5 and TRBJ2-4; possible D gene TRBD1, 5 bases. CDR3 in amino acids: CASSLGHYNEQYF. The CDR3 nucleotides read TGTGCCAGCAGCTTAGGACACTACAATGAGCAGTACTTC.